This is a list of T cell receptor beta chains from one sample in a study of long-term antiretroviral therapy in people with HIV. TCRdb's table, derived via immunoSEQ multiplex PCR, lists solely in-frame clones and lacks some. The data contain 25,000 to 40,000 clones, around 96% of them singletons. Material: unsorted PBMCs, obtained 6.6 years after starting antiretroviral therapy. These receptors all come from a man aged 25 to 45 with HIV. The CDR3 runs from the conserved cysteine through the conserved F or W. D genes are given only for firm matches. Clone size, where shown, is once, few, many, or a class for clones that have expanded.

clone size: -
V gene: TRBV4-1
D gene: -
J gene: TRBJ2-7
CDR3 DNA: TGCGCCAGCAGCCAAGTGGTTAGGCACCCCTACGAGCAGTACTTC
CDR3 protein: CASSQVVRHPYEQYF

clone size: -
V gene: TRBV27
D gene: TRBD1
J gene: TRBJ1-4
CDR3 DNA: TGTGCCAGCAGTTTATCACCCCGGGACAGGGGAAAAAAACTGTTTTTT
CDR3 protein: CASSLSPRDRGKKLFF

clone size: -
V gene: TRBV7-2
D gene: -
J gene: TRBJ1-1
CDR3 DNA: TGTGCCAGCAGCGGGGGACAATGGGACACTGAAGCTTTCTTT
CDR3 protein: CASSGGQWDTEAFF

clone size: -
V gene: TRBV4-3
D gene: TRBD1
J gene: TRBJ1-6
CDR3 DNA: TGCGCCAGCAGCCGAACCGGGACAGAGAGCTCCTATAATTCACCCCTCCACTTT
CDR3 protein: CASSRTGTESSYNSPLHF

clone size: -
V gene: TRBV5-3
D gene: -
J gene: TRBJ2-3
CDR3 DNA: TGTGCCGTCCGAGGAGCTCGGACAGATACGCAGTATTTT
CDR3 protein: CAVRGARTDTQYF

clone size: -
V gene: TRBV2
D gene: TRBD1
J gene: TRBJ1-3
CDR3 DNA: TGTGCCAGCAGATTGACAGGGGGCATAACTGGAAACACCATATATTTT
CDR3 protein: CASRLTGGITGNTIYF

clone size: -
V gene: TRBV6-6
D gene: -
J gene: TRBJ1-5
CDR3 DNA: TGTGCCAGCAGTTACAGTTCCGGCAATCAGCCCCAGCATTTT
CDR3 protein: CASSYSSGNQPQHF

clone size: -
V gene: TRBV5-1
D gene: TRBD2
J gene: TRBJ2-7
CDR3 DNA: TGCGCCAGCAGCTTGGGACTAGCGGGAGAGTGCGGGGAGCAGTACTTC
CDR3 protein: CASSLGLAGECGEQYF

clone size: -
V gene: TRBV19
D gene: -
J gene: TRBJ1-6
CDR3 DNA: TGTGCCAGTACCCCAAGAGGGGCAGGGGATGATTCACCCCTCCACTTT
CDR3 protein: CASTPRGAGDDSPLHF

clone size: -
V gene: TRBV28
D gene: -
J gene: TRBJ2-7
CDR3 DNA: TGTGCCAGCAGAGGCCGGGGCCCTCAGGAGCAGTACTTC
CDR3 protein: CASRGRGPQEQYF

clone size: -
V gene: TRBV6-5
D gene: -
J gene: TRBJ2-3
CDR3 DNA: TGTGCCAGCAGAGTCTCCATGGGACTCACAGATACGCAGTATTTT
CDR3 protein: CASRVSMGLTDTQYF

clone size: -
V gene: TRBV7-7
D gene: TRBD2
J gene: TRBJ2-5
CDR3 DNA: TGTGCTAGCAGCTTAGAGGCCGGACTAGGGGAGACCCAGTACTTC
CDR3 protein: CASSLEAGLGETQYF

clone size: -
V gene: TRBV4-1
D gene: -
J gene: TRBJ2-5
CDR3 DNA: TGCGCCAGCAGCCAACCCCAGACTAGGTTTTGGGAGACCCAGTACTTC
CDR3 protein: CASSQPQTRFWETQYF

clone size: -
V gene: TRBV13
D gene: -
J gene: TRBJ1-2
CDR3 DNA: TGTGCCAGCAGCTTAGCGGGGGATTATGGCTACACCTTC
CDR3 protein: CASSLAGDYGYTF

clone size: once
V gene: TRBV5-4
D gene: TRBD1
J gene: TRBJ1-4
CDR3 DNA: TGTGCCAGCAGCTCAGGACAGGGGGGCGAAAAACTGTTTTTT
CDR3 protein: CASSSGQGGEKLFF

clone size: -
V gene: TRBV5-4
D gene: -
J gene: TRBJ2-1
CDR3 DNA: TGTGCCAGCAGCGGGGAGACTAGCTCCTACAATGAGCAGTTCTTC
CDR3 protein: CASSGETSSYNEQFF

clone size: few
V gene: TRBV7-9
D gene: -
J gene: TRBJ2-7
CDR3 DNA: TGTGCCAGCAGTCTCGGGGACTCCTACGAGCAGTACTTC
CDR3 protein: CASSLGDSYEQYF

clone size: -
V gene: TRBV7-6
D gene: TRBD1
J gene: TRBJ1-1
CDR3 DNA: TGTGCCAGCAGCGCCGGGACAGCGAACACTGAAGCTTTCTTT
CDR3 protein: CASSAGTANTEAFF

clone size: -
V gene: TRBV2
D gene: TRBD1
J gene: TRBJ2-3
CDR3 DNA: TGTGCCACGGAGTCGGACATTCAGGGGGCAGATACGCAGTATTTT
CDR3 protein: CATESDIQGADTQYF

clone size: -
V gene: TRBV28
D gene: TRBD2
J gene: TRBJ2-6
CDR3 DNA: TGTGCCAGCAGTTTAAGCGGGATCGGAGGGGCCAACGTCCTGACTTTC
CDR3 protein: CASSLSGIGGANVLTF

clone size: -
V gene: TRBV6-5
D gene: TRBD2
J gene: TRBJ2-7
CDR3 DNA: TGTGCCAGCAGTTACGAGCGGGGGTACGAGCAGTACTTC
CDR3 protein: CASSYERGYEQYF

clone size: -
V gene: TRBV18
D gene: -
J gene: TRBJ2-1
CDR3 DNA: TGTGCCAGCTCACGACAGACAACCTACAATGAGCAGTTCTTC
CDR3 protein: CASSRQTTYNEQFF

clone size: -
V gene: TRBV11-1
D gene: TRBD1
J gene: TRBJ2-1
CDR3 DNA: TGTGCCAGCAGTCATGGACAGGGAAGGGCTGAGCAGTTCTTC
CDR3 protein: CASSHGQGRAEQFF

clone size: -
V gene: TRBV9
D gene: -
J gene: TRBJ1-1
CDR3 DNA: TGTGCCAGCAGCCCCGGGGAATCCGGAGCTTTCTTT
CDR3 protein: CASSPGESGAFF

clone size: once
V gene: TRBV4-3
D gene: -
J gene: TRBJ2-7
CDR3 DNA: TGCGCCAGCAGCCAAGGTAGTCAGGGGAGCGAGCAGTACTTC
CDR3 protein: CASSQGSQGSEQYF

clone size: -
V gene: TRBV9
D gene: -
J gene: TRBJ2-5
CDR3 DNA: TGTGCCAGCAGCGTCCTCCCCCGGGGGGAGACCCAGTACTTC
CDR3 protein: CASSVLPRGETQYF

clone size: -
V gene: TRBV5-1
D gene: TRBD1
J gene: TRBJ2-2
CDR3 DNA: TGCGCCAGCAGGACAGGGATGGCCGGGGAGCTGTTTTTT
CDR3 protein: CASRTGMAGELFF

clone size: -
V gene: TRBV5-1
D gene: TRBD1
J gene: TRBJ2-7
CDR3 DNA: TGCGCCAGCAGCAAACAGGGGGACGAGCAGTACTTC
CDR3 protein: CASSKQGDEQYF

clone size: -
V gene: TRBV19
D gene: -
J gene: TRBJ1-6
CDR3 DNA: TGTGCCACCCACACGGGCGACTCACCCCTCCACTTT
CDR3 protein: CATHTGDSPLHF

clone size: -
V gene: TRBV9
D gene: TRBD1
J gene: TRBJ1-5
CDR3 DNA: TGTGCCAGCAGCCTAGGAGGGACAGGCAATCAGCCCCAGCATTTT
CDR3 protein: CASSLGGTGNQPQHF

clone size: once
V gene: TRBV28
D gene: -
J gene: TRBJ2-7
CDR3 DNA: TGTGCCAGCAGCCCCCCCGGGAGTGGGTACGAGCAGTACTTC
CDR3 protein: CASSPPGSGYEQYF

clone size: -
V gene: TRBV4-1
D gene: -
J gene: TRBJ2-7
CDR3 DNA: TGCGCCAGCAGCCAAGTCGAGACAGACTACGAGCAGTACTTC
CDR3 protein: CASSQVETDYEQYF

clone size: once
V gene: TRBV5-6
D gene: -
J gene: TRBJ2-1
CDR3 DNA: TGTGCCAGCAGCTTGGGAAGGGTCTCCTACAATGAGCAGTTCTTC
CDR3 protein: CASSLGRVSYNEQFF

clone size: once
V gene: TRBV6-5
D gene: -
J gene: TRBJ1-3
CDR3 DNA: TGTGCCAGCTTCGGAAACACCATATATTTT
CDR3 protein: CASFGNTIYF

clone size: -
V gene: TRBV6-8
D gene: TRBD1
J gene: TRBJ1-4
CDR3 DNA: TGTGCCAGCAGTTACTCGAAACAGGGGCGAAAACTGTTTTTT
CDR3 protein: CASSYSKQGRKLFF

clone size: -
V gene: TRBV2
D gene: -
J gene: TRBJ1-6
CDR3 DNA: TGTGCCAGCAGTGACCAGAGGGAAGGTGACTCACCCCTCCACTTT
CDR3 protein: CASSDQREGDSPLHF

clone size: -
V gene: TRBV2
D gene: -
J gene: TRBJ1-1
CDR3 DNA: TGTGCCAGCAGTATTGGAGGGACCGTCAACACTGAAGCTTTCTTT
CDR3 protein: CASSIGGTVNTEAFF

clone size: -
V gene: TRBV5-1
D gene: TRBD2
J gene: TRBJ2-3
CDR3 DNA: TGCGCCAGCAGCTTGGTGCGGCTAGCGGGGGCCCGTATATCAGATACGCAGTATTTT
CDR3 protein: CASSLVRLAGARISDTQYF

clone size: -
V gene: TRBV7-9
D gene: TRBD2
J gene: TRBJ2-7
CDR3 DNA: TGTGCCAGCAGCTACATACTAGCGGGAGGCAACGAGCAGTACTTC
CDR3 protein: CASSYILAGGNEQYF

clone size: -
V gene: TRBV29-1
D gene: -
J gene: TRBJ2-7
CDR3 DNA: TGCAGCATCCGGGATAACTACGAGCAGTACTTC
CDR3 protein: CSIRDNYEQYF

clone size: -
V gene: TRBV16
D gene: -
J gene: TRBJ2-3
CDR3 DNA: TGTGCCAGCAGCTCAGCCCGGGGGCGCACAGATACGCAGTATTTT
CDR3 protein: CASSSARGRTDTQYF

clone size: -
V gene: TRBV6-5
D gene: -
J gene: TRBJ1-1
CDR3 DNA: TGTGCCAGCAGTTACTTCGGGGGCGAAAACACTGAAGCTTTCTTT
CDR3 protein: CASSYFGGENTEAFF

clone size: -
V gene: TRBV18
D gene: -
J gene: TRBJ2-5
CDR3 DNA: TGTGCCAGCTCACCATGGGACGGGAACCAAGAGACCCAGTACTTC
CDR3 protein: CASSPWDGNQETQYF

clone size: -
V gene: TRBV9
D gene: -
J gene: TRBJ2-3
CDR3 DNA: TGTGCCAGCAACCGTCCGCCGACGCGCCGGGATACGCAGTATTTT
CDR3 protein: CASNRPPTRRDTQYF

clone size: -
V gene: TRBV7-8
D gene: -
J gene: TRBJ2-7
CDR3 DNA: TGTGCCAGCAGCTTAGTTCCACGGGGGTTCTACGAGCAGTACTTC
CDR3 protein: CASSLVPRGFYEQYF

clone size: -
V gene: TRBV13
D gene: -
J gene: TRBJ2-1
CDR3 DNA: TGTGCCAGCAGCTTAATTTGGCAGAGCTCCTACAATGAGCAGTTCTTC
CDR3 protein: CASSLIWQSSYNEQFF

clone size: once
V gene: TRBV6-6
D gene: TRBD1
J gene: TRBJ2-7
CDR3 DNA: TGTGCCAGCAGTCCAGGGGGCGGAGTACCCTCCTACGAGCAGTACTTC
CDR3 protein: CASSPGGGVPSYEQYF

clone size: -
V gene: TRBV19
D gene: -
J gene: TRBJ1-5
CDR3 DNA: TGTGCCAGTAGTATAGGGGGCCTTGGACAGCCCCAGCATTTT
CDR3 protein: CASSIGGLGQPQHF

clone size: -
V gene: TRBV4-2
D gene: -
J gene: TRBJ1-5
CDR3 DNA: TGTGCCAGCAGCCAAGGACCTGAGGGCAATCAGCCCCAGCATTTT
CDR3 protein: CASSQGPEGNQPQHF